The 27 T cell receptor beta chains in this list originate from one sample, sequenced in a study of shared T cell receptors in the human thymus. Here immunoSEQ multiplex PCR was the method, and the copy in TCRdb shows in-frame clones only, minus some. The sample has hundreds of thousands of clones, 95% seen once. The sequencing sample was made of thymocytes. The receptors stem from a human donor.

As regards this clone: Germline is not matched at one junction end, which may reflect a read error. The chain carries TRBV7-7 and TRBJ2-2; D is possibly TRBD1 (5 bases). Germline CDR1 reads SSHAT; CDR2 reads FNYEAQ (reference sequence). The CDR3 spans 19 residues. CDR3 in amino acids: CASSLVPREGSPNTGELFF. The CDR3 coding sequence is TGTGCTAGCAGCTTAGTACCCAGGGAAGGTAGTCCGAACACCGGGGAGCTGTTTTTT.

The V call is TRBV14, the J call TRBJ2-2; 11 bases fit TRBD2. The CDR3 runs to 18 residues. Germline assignment: CDR1 SGHDN and CDR2 FVKESK. With 4 bases clipped from V and 1 base from J, the junction kept 8 bases outside the gene matches. The CDR3 loop reads CASSLSRLAGKNTGELFF. For the CDR3, the DNA is TGTGCCAGCAGCCTATCAAGACTAGCGGGAAAGAACACCGGGGAGCTGTTTTTT. The variable domain in full, completed from reference TRBV14 and TRBJ2-2, reads EAGVTQFPSHSVIEKGQTVTLRCDPISGHDNLYWYRRVMGKEIKFLLHFVKESKQDESGMPNNRFLAERTGGTYSTLKVQPAELEDSGVYFCASSLSRLAGKNTGELFFGEGSRLTVL.

The V and J genes are TRBV7-6 and TRBJ2-1; the match to TRBD2 covers 15 bases. The CDR3 is 22 residues long. Germline-derived CDR1 and CDR2 are SGHVS and FNYEAQ. V lost 4 bases to trimming and J lost 0 bases; unmatched junction nucleotides: 16. The CDR3 loop is CASSSPPGLAGGPLSSYNEQFF. As DNA, the CDR3 is TGTGCCAGCAGCTCCCCCCCCGGACTAGCGGGAGGGCCTTTAAGCTCCTACAATGAGCAGTTCTTC.

With respect to this clone: Other DNA sequences within the sample encode an identical CDR3. The rearrangement joins TRBV6-1 to TRBJ1-2; TRBD1 agrees at 9 bases. Germline CDR1 is MNHNS and CDR2 is SASEGT. After removal of 1 base from V and 4 bases from J, the junction contained 4 bases not matched to a gene. The CDR3 covers 15 residues. DNA of the CDR3: TGTGCCAGCAGTGAAGAATCGGACAGGGGCTATGGCTACACCTTC. Its protein product is CASSEESDRGYGYTF.

The rearrangement links TRBV6-4 to TRBJ2-1; a possible D gene is TRBD2 (6 bases). The CDR3 length is 16 residues. V was cut by 0 bases and J by 5 bases, with 14 bases left in between. Germline V lookup: CDR1 MRHNA, CDR2 SNTAGT. CDR3 protein: CASSDSAPGGDNEQFF. The CDR3 DNA follows: TGTGCCAGCAGTGACTCGGCCCCCGGAGGGGACAATGAGCAGTTCTTC.

The V call is TRBV6-4, the J call TRBJ2-5, with D maybe TRBD2 (5 bases). The germline V and J ends were trimmed by 3 bases and 4 bases, with 15 bases remaining between them. Germline V gene sequence: CDR1 MRHNA, CDR2 SNTAGT. This CDR3 contains 15 residues. CDR3: CASSEVPRGRETQYF. CDR3 sequence (DNA): TGTGCCAGCAGTGAAGTCCCCCGGGGTAGAGAGACCCAGTACTTC.

CDR3 protein: CASKETSGAYNEQFF. As DNA, the CDR3 is TGTGCCAGCAAAGAGACTAGCGGGGCTTACAATGAGCAGTTCTTC. J is TRBJ2-1 and V is TRBV6-4; the match to TRBD2 covers 11 bases. Trimming removed 7 bases from V and 4 bases from J; junction bases left unmatched: 6. There are 15 residues in the CDR3. Germline lookup yields CDR1 MRHNA and CDR2 SNTAGT.

The chain has TRBV2 and TRBJ1-2; unclear D gene. The CDR3 has 12 residues. Trimming left V 4 bases short and J 5 bases short, with 8 bases between. The germline V gene has CDR1 SNHLY and CDR2 FYNNEI. The CDR3 region has the DNA TGTGCCAGCAGTGGGGAGGAATATGGCTACACCTTC. Its translation: CASSGEEYGYTF. Drawing the rest from reference TRBV2 and TRBJ1-2, the complete variable domain is EPEVTQTPSHQVTQMGQEVILRCVPISNHLYFYWYRQILGQKVEFLVSFYNNEISEKSEIFDDQFSVERPDGSNFTLKIRSTKLEDSAMYFCASSGEEYGYTFGSGTRLTVV.

The chain joins TRBV7-6 to TRBJ2-2, with 9 bases aligning to TRBD1. Germline assignment: CDR1 SGHVS and CDR2 FNYEAQ. This CDR3 is built from 16 residues. The V and J ends lost 3 bases and 3 bases, in that order; junction bases with no gene match: 5. In nucleotides, the CDR3 is TGTGCCAGCAGCTTCCCCAGGACAGGGGACACCGGGGAGCTGTTTTTT. Protein sequence: CASSFPRTGDTGELFF.

This clone was counted a single time. This specimen includes other DNA sequences encoding the same CDR3. This chain uses TRBV4-1 with TRBJ2-7; TRBD1 is a possible D gene (5 bases). The V end was cut by 0 bases, the J end by 6 bases, with 24 bases between. CDR1 and CDR2 (germline): MGHRA, YSYEKL. The CDR3 length is 18 residues. The CDR3 DNA sequence: TGCGCCAGCAGCCAAGATTCCCGCCCCCGATGGGGCTCTGGCGAGCAGTACTTC. Encoded protein: CASSQDSRPRWGSGEQYF.

V usage is TRBV15 and J usage is TRBJ2-6; tentatively, D is TRBD1 (6 bases). Germline values: CDR1 LNHNV, CDR2 YYDKDF (reference sequence). V was trimmed by 4 bases and J by 0 bases, leaving 13 bases between them. The CDR3 consists of 17 residues. The CDR3 nucleotides read TGTGCCACCAGCAATGGGACATTATTCTCTGGGGCCAACGTCCTGACTTTC. Amino acids: CATSNGTLFSGANVLTF. The entire variable domain, with the rest obtained from reference TRBV15 and TRBJ2-6, is as follows: DAMVIQNPRYQVTQFGKPVTLSCSQTLNHNVMYWYQQKSSQAPKLLFHYYDKDFNNEADTPDNFQSRRPNTSFCFLDIRSPGLGDTAMYLCATSNGTLFSGANVLTFGAGSRLTVL.

CDR3 region: CATSRLGGTGDLEQYF. The DNA of the CDR3 is TGTGCCACCAGCAGATTGGGTGGGACAGGGGATCTCGAGCAGTACTTC. J is TRBJ2-7 and V is TRBV15; 10 nucleotides line up with TRBD1. Trimming removed 2 bases from V and 6 bases from J; junction bases left unmatched: 10. Germline-derived CDR1 and CDR2 are LNHNV and YYDKDF (reference sequence). The CDR3 is 16 residues long.

This clone was seen a few times. V and J are TRBV7-8 and TRBJ2-6; D call uncertain. The germline gives CDR1 SGHVS, CDR2 FQNEAQ. The CDR3 runs to 15 residues. Trimming took off 8 bases at V and 0 bases at J, with 11 bases between the two ends. The CDR3 sequence is CASPESLSGANVLTF. CDR3 bases: TGTGCCAGCCCCGAAAGCCTCTCTGGGGCCAACGTCCTGACTTTC.

The V and J genes are TRBV2 and TRBJ2-2; 7 nucleotides align to TRBD2. J lost 3 bases, V lost 6 bases, and 7 bases had no gene match. This CDR3 contains 15 residues. The germline V gene encodes CDR1 SNHLY and CDR2 FYNNEI. CDR3 protein: CASRGGTVDTGELFF. The CDR3 DNA sequence: TGTGCCAGCAGGGGAGGGACTGTGGACACCGGGGAGCTGTTTTTT.

The rearrangement joins TRBV28 to TRBJ2-7; D might be TRBD2 (5 bases). The germline V and J ends were trimmed by 8 bases and 3 bases, with 11 bases remaining between them. CDR1 and CDR2 from the germline V gene are MDHEN and SYDVKM. The CDR3 is 12 amino acids. CDR3 sequence reads: CASHTGYYEQYF. CDR3 nucleotide sequence: TGTGCCAGCCACACGGGGTACTACGAGCAGTACTTC. The full variable domain, rest sourced from reference TRBV28 and TRBJ2-7, is DVKVTQSSRYLVKRTGEKVFLECVQDMDHENMFWYRQDPGLGLRLIYFSYDVKMKEKGDIPEGYSVSREKKERFSLILESASTNQTSMYLCASHTGYYEQYFGPGTRLTVT.

This chain connects TRBV6-1 to TRBJ1-5; TRBD1 matches at 8 bases. The germline CDR1 and CDR2 sequences are MNHNS and SASEGT. V gave up 7 bases and J gave up 3 bases; unmatched junction bases: 8. The CDR3 extends over 15 amino acids. CDR3 sequence reads: CASTTGQEVNQPQHF. CDR3 DNA sequence: TGTGCCAGCACCACGGGACAGGAGGTCAATCAGCCCCAGCATTTT.

This chain uses TRBV6-1 with TRBJ2-7; no firm D call. The CDR3 covers 11 residues. Trimming stripped 5 bases from V and 5 bases from J, with 7 bases between. Germline V CDR1 and CDR2: MNHNS, SASEGT. The CDR3 spells CASSPWDEQYF. Written as DNA, the CDR3 is TGTGCCAGCAGTCCTTGGGACGAGCAGTACTTC.

The V call is TRBV27, the J call TRBJ2-7; D is undetermined. The CDR3 has 16 amino acids. V gave up 6 bases and J gave up 4 bases, with 22 bases separating them. Germline-derived CDR1 and CDR2 are MNHEY and SMNVEV (reference sequence). CDR3 nucleotide sequence: TGTGCCAGCAGATTCTCCCTGGGCGAGAGGCCTTACGAGCAGTACTTC. Residues: CASRFSLGERPYEQYF.

The chain is built from TRBV18 and TRBJ1-3, with no clear D. V was shortened by 2 bases and J by 7 bases, with 12 bases between the two germline ends. The CDR3 has 14 amino acids. In germline, CDR1 is KGHSH, CDR2 LQKENI. For the CDR3, the DNA is TGTGCCAGCTCACCATTTGAAGTGCGGAACACCATATATTTT. This sequence encodes CASSPFEVRNTIYF.

The rearrangement joins TRBV28 to TRBJ2-3; 7 bases agree with TRBD2. With V trimmed by 8 bases and J by 4 bases, 12 bases remained unmatched. Per the germline V gene, CDR1 is MDHEN and CDR2 is SYDVKM. The CDR3 has 15 residues. The CDR3 DNA reads TGTGCCAGCCCCCCCAGGCGCGGGAGACCAGATACGCAGTATTTT. This translates into CASPPRRGRPDTQYF.

The J gene is TRBJ2-7, the V gene TRBV7-2, with a possible D match to TRBD2 (5 bases). The CDR3 has 14 amino acids. The V end was cut by 4 bases, the J end by 0 bases, with 10 bases between. Germline CDR1 SGHTA, CDR2 FQGNSA. The DNA of the CDR3 is TGTGCCAGCAGCTCCCGGAGGAGCTCCTACGAGCAGTACTTC. It yields the protein CASSSRRSSYEQYF.

The chain recombines TRBV9 with TRBJ2-7; no clear D gene. V lost 0 bases, J lost 4 bases, and 8 bases lay in between. The CDR3 is 13 residues long. Germline V gene data show CDR1 as SGDLS and CDR2 as YYNGEE. In DNA form, the CDR3 reads TGTGCCAGCAGCGTAGGCCTGAGTTACGAGCAGTACTTC. Translating it yields CASSVGLSYEQYF.

The CDR3 DNA follows: TGTGCCAGCAGCGGGTTACCGGGACTAGCGGGATTAATAGACTATCACACAGATACGCAGTATTTT. Its protein is CASSGLPGLAGLIDYHTDTQYF. The V call is TRBV9, the J call TRBJ2-3; 13 bases align to TRBD2. The germline gives CDR1 SGDLS, CDR2 YYNGEE. J lost 2 bases, V lost 3 bases, and 21 bases had no gene match. The CDR3 loop spans 22 amino acids.

V and J are TRBV5-4 and TRBJ1-1; D is undetermined. Trimming cost V 2 bases and J 2 bases, with 7 bases left between them. The CDR3 extends over 13 amino acids. Germline values: CDR1 SGHNT, CDR2 YYREEE (reference sequence). The CDR3 nucleotides read TGTGCCAGCAGCTTCGGGCGAAACACTGAAGCTTTCTTT. This translates into CASSFGRNTEAFF.

Points on this clone: Germline is not matched at one junction end, which may reflect a read error. The chain links TRBV7-7 to TRBJ2-3; 12 bases align to TRBD2. The CDR3 spans 16 residues. Germline CDR1 is SSHAT and CDR2 is FNYEAQ (reference sequence). The CDR3 spells CASSPGGLAGLDTQYF. The CDR3 coding sequence is TGTGCTAGCAGCCCCGGTGGACTAGCGGGATTGGATACGCAGTATTTT.

The chain joins TRBV28 to TRBJ1-1; D uncertain. In germline, CDR1 is MDHEN, CDR2 SYDVKM. The CDR3 sequence is 15 residues long. Trimming removed 6 bases at V and 4 bases at J, with 18 bases between. The CDR3 bases are TGTGCCAGCAGCAAAATGGGTGGCTGGGGCACTGAAGCTTTCTTT. This gives the protein CASSKMGGWGTEAFF.

This chain joins TRBV28 and TRBJ2-7; D is ambiguous. The CDR3 loop spans 15 amino acids. Deletions cut 8 bases from V and 3 bases from J, with 20 bases between. Per the germline V gene, CDR1 is MDHEN and CDR2 is SYDVKM. DNA for the CDR3: TGTGCCAGCTCGAAAAGCCCCCCCGTAAACTACGAGCAGTACTTC. As protein: CASSKSPPVNYEQYF.